The following is a T cell receptor (beta chain) sequence with its context. Its antigen remains unknown. Donors were drawn from the approximately 120-subject validation cohort, separate from the roughly 700-subject first cohort. Profiled with immunoSEQ multiplex PCR; TCRdb holds only in-frame clones, not every one. The repertoire consists of around 56,000 clones, with 89% occurring once and the leading ten covering about 15%. These data are taken from a study of cytomegalovirus exposure and HLA in healthy donors. Findings and caveats of the study: Some TCR beta chains (164 of them) were listed as cytomegalovirus-associated. In vitro checks showed that three CMV-associated chains really do target CMV antigens.

Germline lookup yields CDR1 SGDLS and CDR2 YYNGEE. With 3 bases removed from V and 2 bases from J, the gap between germline ends came to 14 bases. The CDR3 extends over 15 amino acids. This TCR came from a woman aged 18-35 years in good health and CMV-seronegative. Sample: PBMCs. The V call is TRBV9, the J call TRBJ2-5; tentatively, D is TRBD2 (6 bases). CDR3: CASSGRLGVQETQYF. Written as DNA, the CDR3 is TGTGCCAGCAGCGGCCGACTAGGGGTGCAAGAGACCCAGTACTTC.